This TCR beta chain was recovered during a study of cytomegalovirus exposure and HLA in healthy donors. The V gene lost 4 bases and the J gene lost 5 bases, with 22 bases spanning the gap. Germline CDR1 and CDR2: SGHRS and YFSETQ. This CDR3 spans 16 amino acids. A word on this clone: Its antigen is undetermined.

Overall study results and limits: In a later analysis, TCR beta V- and J-gene trimming was associated with a missense DCLRE1C variant.

A multiplex PCR was run with 60 Vbeta primers and 13 Jbeta primers. Repertoires were generated with immunoSEQ multiplex PCR, while TCRdb's copy carries only in-frame clones and drops some. The sample has about 98,000 clones, under 85% seen once. The TCR sequence derives from a female donor in good health and CMV-seropositive. V is TRBV5-1 and J is TRBJ2-7; the D gene is possibly TRBD2 (5 bases). The sample was PBMCs. The CDR3 nucleotides read TGCGCCAGCAGCCACAAACAACTAGGGTCCGGGGACGAGCAGTACTTC. Translating it yields CASSHKQLGSGDEQYF.